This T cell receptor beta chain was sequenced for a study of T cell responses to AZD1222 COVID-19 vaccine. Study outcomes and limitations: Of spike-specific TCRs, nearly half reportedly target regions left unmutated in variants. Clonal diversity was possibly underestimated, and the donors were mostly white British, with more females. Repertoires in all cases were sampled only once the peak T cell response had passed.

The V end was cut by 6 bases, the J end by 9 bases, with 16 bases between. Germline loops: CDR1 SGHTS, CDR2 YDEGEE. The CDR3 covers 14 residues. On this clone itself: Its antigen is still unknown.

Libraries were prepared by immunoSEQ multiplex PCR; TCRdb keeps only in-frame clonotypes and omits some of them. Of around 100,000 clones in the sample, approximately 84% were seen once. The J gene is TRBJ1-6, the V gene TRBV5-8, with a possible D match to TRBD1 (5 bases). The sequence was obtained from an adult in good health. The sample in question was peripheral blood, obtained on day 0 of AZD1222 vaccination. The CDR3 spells CASTQGFIGSPLHF. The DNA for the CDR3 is TGTGCCAGCACCCAGGGTTTTATTGGTTCACCCCTCCACTTT.